The 6 T cell receptor beta chains given below trace back to one sample, sequenced in a study of patients and donors after allogeneic stem cell transplantation. TCRdb passed the RT-PCR reads through MiXCR, listing each CDR3 protein once. The sample lists 190,000 or so distinct CDR3 sequences; less than 45% were seen once. Material: blood, either unsorted or a sorted T cell fraction (not recorded which). The source is a human donor who was either an allogeneic HSCT recipient or a stem cell or donor lymphocyte infusion donor (not recorded which). It is not recorded whose cells these are; they may come from a transplant donor.

This clonotype has more than one count but fewer than ten. V usage is TRBV29-1 and J usage is TRBJ1-2; D is unresolved. The germline V gene has CDR1 SQVTM and CDR2 ANQGSEA. This CDR3 spans 15 amino acids. V lost 3 bases, J lost 2 bases, and 16 bases lay in between. CDR3 residues: CSVDGPSPTNYGYTF. The CDR3 nucleotides read TGCAGCGTTGACGGGCCATCCCCTACCAACTATGGCTACACCTTC.

This clonotype was seen only a few times. This rearrangement joins TRBV12-3 or TRBV12-4 to TRBJ1-1; possible D gene TRBD1, 5 bases. The V gene lost 2 bases and the J gene lost 1 base, with 11 bases spanning the gap. This CDR3 contains 15 residues. The CDR3 here is CASSLSRTGNTEAFF. DNA for the CDR3: TGTGCCAGCAGTTTAAGTCGAACAGGGAACACTGAAGCTTTCTTT.

As regards this clonotype: Mismatch with germline at one junction end may stem from a read error. The gene calls are TRBV6-5 and TRBJ1-2, with D tentatively TRBD1 (6 bases). Germline values: CDR1 MNHEY, CDR2 SVGAGI. The CDR3 sequence is 15 residues long. The CDR3 nucleotides are TGTGCCTGCAGTGTCGGGACACCCACTAACTATGGCTACACCTTC. It is translated as CACSVGTPTNYGYTF.

The chain uses TRBV28 and TRBJ1-2, with D perhaps matching TRBD1 (6 bases). The germline V and J ends were trimmed by 3 bases and 7 bases, with 12 bases remaining between them. The CDR3 runs to 13 residues. Per the germline V gene, CDR1 is MDHEN and CDR2 is SYDVKM. The CDR3 is CASSFRGASGYTF. DNA of the CDR3: TGTGCCAGCAGTTTTCGGGGGGCGAGTGGCTACACCTTC.

V is TRBV5-1 and J is TRBJ2-1; 11 positions match TRBD2. Unmatched junction bases numbered 8, after V lost 5 bases and J lost 7 bases. The CDR3 is made up of 15 amino acids. Germline V gene lookup returns CDR1 SGHRS and CDR2 YFSETQ. CDR3 nucleotides: TGCGCCAGCAGACGGACTAGCGGGCGACGTAATGAGCAGTTCTTC. Its protein product is CASRRTSGRRNEQFF.

V usage is TRBV7-2 and J usage is TRBJ1-3; TRBD1 is a possible D gene (5 bases). Trimming removed 5 bases from V and 2 bases from J, with 13 bases in between. Germline V gene sequence: CDR1 SGHTA, CDR2 FQGNSA. The CDR3 has 15 amino acids. The CDR3 DNA is TGTGCCAGCAGCCTTGGGGACGAAACTGGAAACACCATATATTTT. Translated, it gives CASSLGDETGNTIYF.